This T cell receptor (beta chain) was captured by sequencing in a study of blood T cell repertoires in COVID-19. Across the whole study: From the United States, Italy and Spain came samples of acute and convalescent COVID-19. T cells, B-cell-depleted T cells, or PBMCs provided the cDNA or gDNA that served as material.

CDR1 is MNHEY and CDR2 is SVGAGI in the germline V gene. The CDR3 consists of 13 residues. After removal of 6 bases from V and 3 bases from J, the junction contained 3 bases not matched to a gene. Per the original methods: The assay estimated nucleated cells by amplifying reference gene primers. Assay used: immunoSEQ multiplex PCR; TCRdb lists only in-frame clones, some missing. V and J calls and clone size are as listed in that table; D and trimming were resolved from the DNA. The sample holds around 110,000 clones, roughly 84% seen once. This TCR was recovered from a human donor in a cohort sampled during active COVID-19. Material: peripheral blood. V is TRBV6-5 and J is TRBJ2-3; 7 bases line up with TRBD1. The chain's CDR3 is CASRLTGTDTQYF. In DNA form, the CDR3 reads TGTGCCAGCAGGCTGACAGGGACAGATACGCAGTATTTT.